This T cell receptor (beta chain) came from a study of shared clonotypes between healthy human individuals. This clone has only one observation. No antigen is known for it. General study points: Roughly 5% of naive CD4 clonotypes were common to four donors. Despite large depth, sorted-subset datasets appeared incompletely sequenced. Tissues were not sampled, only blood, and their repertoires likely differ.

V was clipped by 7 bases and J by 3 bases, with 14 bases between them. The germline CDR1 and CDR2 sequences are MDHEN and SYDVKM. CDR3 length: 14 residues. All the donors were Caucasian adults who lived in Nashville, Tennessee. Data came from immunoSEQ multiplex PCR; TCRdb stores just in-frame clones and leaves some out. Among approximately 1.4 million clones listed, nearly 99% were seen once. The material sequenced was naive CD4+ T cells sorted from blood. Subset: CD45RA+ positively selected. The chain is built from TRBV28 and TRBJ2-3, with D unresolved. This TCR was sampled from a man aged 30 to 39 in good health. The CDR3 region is CASNPGYITDTQYF. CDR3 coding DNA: TGTGCCAGCAATCCCGGGTACATTACAGATACGCAGTATTTT.